A single T cell receptor beta chain is shown here with its context. These data are taken from a study of blood T cell repertoires in COVID-19. As for the study in general: In each case, the material was cDNA or gDNA derived from T cells, B-cell-depleted T cells, or PBMCs.

Seattle patient enrollment occurred during active infection, with longitudinal follow-up thereafter. Methods used by the authors: Estimation of nucleated cell counts was performed using reference gene primer amplification. The assay was immunoSEQ multiplex PCR, and TCRdb's table has in-frame clones only and misses some. The V and J calls and clone size are taken from that table; D and trimming were inferred from the DNA. The table has over 150,000 clones, approximately 86% seen once; the top ten hold roughly 8.8%. This clonotype was sampled from a woman of 80 years or more with COVID-19, enrolled during active disease. The sequenced material came from peripheral blood.

The CDR3 spells CASSPTGNYGYTF. In nucleotides, the CDR3 is TGTGCCAGCAGCCCGACAGGGAACTATGGCTACACCTTC. This chain connects TRBV5-4 to TRBJ1-2, with 7 bases lining up with TRBD1. V lost 4 bases, J lost 2 bases, and 2 bases stayed unmatched. Looked up from germline, CDR1 is SGHNT and CDR2 is YYREEE (reference sequence). This CDR3 is built from 13 residues.